The 2 T cell receptor beta chains in this list originate from one sample, sequenced in a study of blood T cells in healthy people across ages. Next came a second PCR, run for about 7 to 12 cycles, which used a sample-barcoded 5' primer along with a J-beta primer mix. TCRdb recomputed calls from the 5' RACE reads with MiXCR, one row per CDR3 protein. The sample records 1.5 million to 2 million distinct CDR3 sequences, roughly 27% being singletons. Specimen: blood. These receptors were taken from a woman aged 30 to 39 in good health.

This chain uses TRBV3-1 with TRBJ1-1; D not certain. CDR1 and CDR2 from the germline V gene are LGHDT and YNNKEL (reference sequence). Trimming left V 4 bases short and J 3 bases short, with 18 bases between. This CDR3 is 16 amino acids long. In DNA form, the CDR3 reads TGTGCCAGCAGCCGCCTTATTGGGCGCGGGGACACTGAAGCTTTCTTT. Translating it yields CASSRLIGRGDTEAFF.

This chain joins TRBV12-3 or TRBV12-4 and TRBJ2-2; the match to TRBD1 covers 8 bases. CDR3 size: 16 residues. Losses at the gene ends were 5 bases for V and 0 bases for J; bases not matched to a gene: 5. CDR3: CASSPGQDSNTGELFF. The DNA of the CDR3 is TGTGCCAGCAGTCCGGGACAGGACTCGAACACCGGGGAGCTGTTTTTT.